The 30 T cell receptor beta chains given below trace back to one sample, sequenced in a study of post-analysis software for immune sequencing data (dated by TCRdb to about 2015). Overall study outcomes, separate from this receptor: Patients showed significantly higher frequencies than controls for a handful of TRBV segments, among them TRBV5-6, TRBV5-1 and TRBV20-1.

No antigen is known for these receptors. Receptor libraries were prepared by PCR. TCRdb lists the instrument as Illumina HiSeq 2500. To reduce PCR and sequencing biases, unique molecular identifiers were built into the TCR beta cDNA libraries. The raw public reads went through TCRdb reprocessing: fastp at Q25, MiXCR clone calling, in-frame beta chains kept. Here each entry gathers all rows of one CDR3 protein and keeps the most common genes and DNA. This sample has 650,000 to 850,000 distinct CDR3 sequences in its table, and about 43% of those were observed once. Jointly, the top ten make up 4% to 5% of the sample. Input material: blood. Receptor source: a girl aged 10 to 17 with multiple sclerosis.

J is TRBJ2-1 and V is TRBV20-1, with TRBD1 as a possible D gene (7 bases). The CDR3 loop spans 15 amino acids. Trimming took 1 base from V and 8 from J, leaving 18 bases between them. Germline V lookup: CDR1 DFQATT, CDR2 SNEGSKA (reference sequence). CDR3 amino acids: CSARGGTAPFDEQFF. The CDR3 coding sequence is TGCAGTGCTAGAGGCGGGACAGCCCCTTTTGATGAGCAGTTCTTC.

The chain uses TRBV24-1 and TRBJ2-6, with no clear D. In germline, CDR1 is KGHDR, CDR2 SFDVKD. V was clipped by 5 bases and J by 1 base, with 8 bases between them. This CDR3 is built from 15 residues. This CDR3 reads CATSGWLSGANVLTF. As DNA, the CDR3 is TGTGCCACCAGTGGGTGGTTGTCTGGGGCCAACGTCCTGACTTTC.

This clonotype was counted a few times. V is TRBV7-2 and J is TRBJ2-1; 10 bases fit TRBD2. The V gene's germline CDR1 is SGHTA and CDR2 FQGNSA. V gave up 1 base and J gave up 6 bases; unmatched junction bases: 12. The CDR3 covers 18 residues. The CDR3 coding sequence is TGTGCCAGCAGCTTAGGAGAACTAGCGGGGCAGGCCTTCAATGAGCAGTTCTTC. Its translation is CASSLGELAGQAFNEQFF.

With respect to this clonotype: At one end, the junction sequence differs from germline, possibly due to a read error. V is TRBV4-3 and J is TRBJ1-4; maybe TRBD1 (6 bases). Germline V gene lookup returns CDR1 LGHNA and CDR2 YSLEER. There are 16 residues in the CDR3. The CDR3 protein is CASSQDLTRGNEKPFF. The CDR3 bases are TGCGCCAGCAGCCAAGATTTAACCAGGGGCAATGAAAAACCGTTTTTT.

This clonotype was seen a few times. V and J are TRBV19 and TRBJ2-6; D possibly corresponds to TRBD2 (5 bases). Trimming removed 6 bases at V and 0 bases at J, with 9 bases between. Germline V lookup: CDR1 LNHDA, CDR2 SQIVND (reference sequence). The CDR3 consists of 15 residues. The CDR3 bases are TGTGCCAGTAGAACCCGGGACTCTGGGGCCAACGTCCTGACTTTC. Translating it yields CASRTRDSGANVLTF.

This clonotype was counted between two and nine times. This chain joins TRBV5-1 and TRBJ2-1; D is perhaps TRBD1 or TRBD2 (5 bases each). There are 16 residues in the CDR3. CDR1 and CDR2 (germline): SGHRS, YFSETQ. Trimming pared 0 bases from V and 4 bases from J, leaving 14 bases between. CDR3 loop: CASSLAEGSEYNEQFF. CDR3 in DNA: TGCGCCAGCAGCTTGGCCGAGGGGTCCGAGTACAATGAGCAGTTCTTC.

This clonotype showed up just a few times. The chain carries TRBV5-6 and TRBJ2-1, with TRBD2 identical over 9 bases. The J segment lost 4 bases and the V segment lost 1 base, leaving 9 bases of the junction unmatched. Looked up from germline, CDR1 is SGHDT and CDR2 is YYEEEE. The CDR3 loop spans 17 amino acids. The CDR3: CASSLNLAGLGYNEQFF. DNA of the CDR3: TGTGCCAGCAGCTTGAACCTAGCGGGGCTAGGTTACAATGAGCAGTTCTTC.

CDR3 nucleotide sequence: TGTGCCAGCAGCCCCCCCCGGGACAGAGACAATGAGCAGTTCTTC. It translates to CASSPPRDRDNEQFF. V usage is TRBV7-9 and J usage is TRBJ2-1; 7 bases map to TRBD1. Trimming removed 5 bases from V and 5 bases from J; junction bases left unmatched: 9. CDR1 and CDR2 (germline): SEHNR, FQNEAQ (reference sequence). CDR3 length: 15 amino acids.

This clonotype occurred a few times. The rearrangement links TRBV12-3 or TRBV12-4 to TRBJ1-6; TRBD1 matches 8 bases. V lost 6 bases, J lost 10 bases, and 5 bases stayed unmatched. The CDR3 is made up of 13 amino acids. For the CDR3, the DNA is TGTGCCAGCAGGCCACAGGGGGAGTCACCCCTCCACTTT. Its translation is CASRPQGESPLHF.

The V and J genes are TRBV6-5 and TRBJ1-3; D gene unclear. The germline gives CDR1 MNHEY, CDR2 SVGAGI. Trimming cost V 10 bases and J 0 bases, with 16 bases left between them. CDR3 length equals 15 residues. The CDR3 DNA reads as TGTGCCACCGCGCTGGGGTACCTCTCTGGAAACACCATATATTTT. Translating gives CATALGYLSGNTIYF.

In its sample, this clonotype was seen a few times. CDR3 amino acids: CASSLFRGPYNEQFF. In DNA form, the CDR3 reads TGTGCCAGCAGTTTATTCAGGGGTCCCTACAATGAGCAGTTCTTC. The V gene is TRBV27, the J gene TRBJ2-1, with D maybe TRBD1 (6 bases). Germline values: CDR1 MNHEY, CDR2 SMNVEV (reference sequence). The germline V and J ends were trimmed by 1 base and 2 bases, with 9 bases remaining between them. The CDR3 consists of 15 residues.

This rearrangement joins TRBV18 to TRBJ2-1, with 11 bases aligning to TRBD2. The CDR3 length is 16 residues. Germline V gene lookup returns CDR1 KGHSH and CDR2 LQKENI. The J segment lost 7 bases and the V segment lost 1 base, leaving 6 bases of the junction unmatched. CDR3 in DNA: TGTGCCAGCTCACCACGAAGACTAGCGGGATGGAATGAGCAGTTCTTC. Encoded protein: CASSPRRLAGWNEQFF. The full variable domain, with the rest looked up from reference TRBV18 and TRBJ2-1, is NAGVMQNPRHLVRRRGQEARLRCSPMKGHSHVYWYRQLPEEGLKFMVYLQKENIIDESGMPKERFSAEFPKEGPSILRIQQVVRGDSAAYFCASSPRRLAGWNEQFFGPGTRLTVL.

J is TRBJ2-5 and V is TRBV7-2; either TRBD1 or TRBD2 may supply D (5 bases each). This CDR3 spans 16 amino acids. Deletions cut 4 bases from V and 4 bases from J, with 19 bases between. The V gene's germline CDR1 is SGHTA and CDR2 FQGNSA. CDR3 sequence: CASSSRDALGGETQYF. The CDR3 DNA is TGTGCCAGCAGCTCCCGGGACGCCCTTGGCGGAGAGACCCAGTACTTC.

This clonotype was seen a handful of times. The genes are TRBV29-1 and TRBJ2-5; D gene uncertain. The V gene's germline CDR1 is SQVTM and CDR2 ANQGSEA. Deletions cut 2 bases from V and 2 bases from J, with 9 bases between. The CDR3 spans 13 residues. CDR3 sequence (DNA): TGCAGCGTTGAATCCAGGAGACAAGAGACCCAGTACTTC. Translated: CSVESRRQETQYF.

The sample holds a few counts of this clonotype. The CDR3 nucleotides are TGTGCCAGCAGTTCACACTTACGGGAGCTCGGGGATGAGCAGTTCTTC. The encoded protein is CASSSHLRELGDEQFF. V usage is TRBV6-6 and J usage is TRBJ2-1, with D possibly TRBD2 on 6 matching bases. V was clipped by 4 bases and J by 8 bases, with 21 bases between them. There are 16 residues in the CDR3. Germline CDR1 is MNHNY and CDR2 is SVGAGI (reference sequence).

This rearrangement joins TRBV12-3 or TRBV12-4 to TRBJ1-4; D is undetermined. The CDR3 consists of 16 residues. V was pared by 1 base and J by 0 bases, with 9 bases between. The DNA for the CDR3 is TGTGCCAGCAGTTTAGGGAGTCTTGCAACTAATGAAAAACTGTTTTTT. Protein product: CASSLGSLATNEKLFF.

The chain is built from TRBV12-5 and TRBJ2-1, with D possibly called TRBD1 or TRBD2 (5 bases each). Trimming took off 2 bases at V and 7 bases at J, with 9 bases between the two ends. Germline assignment: CDR1 LGHNT and CDR2 FRNRAP. The CDR3 is 13 amino acids. In DNA, the CDR3 is TGTGCTAGTGGTTTGAAGGGGACGAATGAGCAGTTCTTC. Its translation is CASGLKGTNEQFF.

This clonotype showed up just a few times. The rearrangement uses TRBV5-1 and TRBJ1-1; no definite D call. V was pared by 4 bases and J by 1 base, with 11 bases between. CDR1 is SGHRS, CDR2 YFSETQ, per germline. The CDR3 spans 14 residues. The CDR3 here is CASSTSSGNTEAFF. Here the CDR3 DNA reads TGCGCCAGCAGCACAAGTTCCGGGAACACTGAAGCTTTCTTT.

V usage is TRBV20-1 and J usage is TRBJ2-1, with 9 bases lining up with TRBD2. The CDR3 loop spans 15 amino acids. Unmatched junction bases numbered 11, after V lost 6 bases and J lost 5 bases. Germline V gene sequence: CDR1 DFQATT, CDR2 SNEGSKA (reference sequence). CDR3 amino acids: CSALGEAGGHNEQFF. The CDR3 DNA follows: TGCAGTGCCCTCGGGGAAGCGGGAGGCCACAATGAGCAGTTCTTC.

This clonotype appeared many times. An end of the junction differs from the germline gene, which may be a read error. V gene TRBV28 combines with J gene TRBJ2-7; either TRBD1 or TRBD2 may supply D (5 bases each). Germline V CDR1 and CDR2: MDHEN, SYDVKM. This CDR3 spans 12 amino acids. The CDR3 DNA follows: TGCGCCAGCAGCCGGGACGCCTACGAGCAGTACTTC. Protein sequence: CASSRDAYEQYF.

The V gene is TRBV11-2, the J gene TRBJ2-5, with TRBD1 as a possible D gene (6 bases). Judging by the DNA end, TRBJ2-7 fits better; the J call may be wrong. This CDR3 has 16 residues. Germline CDR1 reads SGHAT; CDR2 reads FQNNGV. CDR3 amino acids: CASSLAVTGFTDEQYF. DNA of the CDR3: TGTGCCAGCAGCTTAGCTGTGACAGGCTTTACAGACGAGCAGTACTTC.

This clonotype was observed a handful of times. Written as DNA, the CDR3 is TGCAGTGCTAGCAACCCAGATACGCAGTATTTT. Amino acid sequence: CSASNPDTQYF. This chain uses TRBV20-1 with TRBJ2-3, with no clear D. The CDR3 is made up of 11 amino acids. The germline V gene encodes CDR1 DFQATT and CDR2 SNEGSKA (reference sequence). Trimming left V 3 bases short and J 4 bases short, with 5 bases between.

The chain joins TRBV6-2 or TRBV6-3 to TRBJ2-5; 12 positions agree with TRBD1. In germline, CDR1 is MNHEY, CDR2 SVGEGT. Trimming removed 4 bases from V and 11 bases from J; junction bases left unmatched: 11. The CDR3 spans 15 residues. CDR3 DNA: TGTGCCAGCAGTTTCGGGACAGGGGGCTTCAATGAGCAGTACTTC. Its translation: CASSFGTGGFNEQYF.

In its sample, this clonotype was seen a few times. The chain is built from TRBV7-3 and TRBJ2-1; TRBD2 agrees at 9 bases. The CDR3 contains 17 residues. Germline V gene data show CDR1 as SGHTA and CDR2 as FQGTGA. Trimming removed 1 base from V and 8 bases from J; junction bases left unmatched: 12. The CDR3 reads CASSLRPAGGPFHEQFF. The CDR3 nucleotides are TGTGCCAGCAGCTTAAGACCCGCGGGAGGGCCTTTCCATGAGCAGTTCTTC.

The V and J genes are TRBV24-1 and TRBJ2-1, with 13 bases lining up with TRBD2. The ends lost 0 bases at V and 9 bases at J; junction bases unmatched: 4. From germline, CDR1 is KGHDR and CDR2 SFDVKD. There are 16 residues in the CDR3. CDR3 bases: TGTGCCACCAGTGATTTGCGGACTAGCGGGAGTGGTGAGCAGTTCTTC. It encodes CATSDLRTSGSGEQFF.

The chain carries TRBV6-6 and TRBJ2-2, with D possibly being TRBD2 (6 bases). V was shortened by 6 bases and J by 6 bases, with 8 bases between the two germline ends. The CDR3 sequence is 12 residues long. Germline V gene sequence: CDR1 MNHNY, CDR2 SVGAGI (reference sequence). CDR3 coding DNA: TGTGCCAGCAGCGGCGGGGCCGGGGAGCTGTTTTTT. Translation: CASSGGAGELFF.

V gene TRBV11-2 combines with J gene TRBJ1-5; D perhaps matches TRBD1 (6 bases). This CDR3 has 15 residues. Trimming stripped 2 bases from V and 7 bases from J, with 15 bases between. Germline V CDR1 and CDR2: SGHAT, FQNNGV. The CDR3: CASSLQGLVGQPQHF. CDR3 in DNA: TGTGCCAGCAGCTTACAGGGGTTGGTAGGCCAGCCCCAGCATTTT.

The chain recombines TRBV4-3 with TRBJ1-2; no firm D call. The length of the CDR3 is 16 residues. CDR1 and CDR2 from the germline V gene are LGHNA and YSLEER. V lost 2 bases, J lost 6 bases, and 19 bases lay in between. The CDR3 sequence: CASSQFSGERYHGYTF. For the CDR3, the DNA is TGCGCCAGCAGCCAATTTTCGGGCGAAAGGTACCATGGCTACACCTTC.

The CDR3: CASSYRAEAQYF. For the CDR3, the DNA is TGTGCCAGCAGTTACAGGGCGGAGGCGCAGTATTTT. This sequence joins TRBV6-2 or TRBV6-3 and TRBJ2-3, with D tentatively TRBD2 (5 bases). The V gene lost 2 bases and the J gene lost 10 bases, with 10 bases spanning the gap. Looked up from germline, CDR1 is MNHEY and CDR2 is SVGEGT. The CDR3 is 12 residues long.

A few counts support this clonotype. The rearrangement uses TRBV7-2 and TRBJ2-7, with 9 bases aligning to TRBD2. V dropped 2 bases and J dropped 0; count of bases not matched to a gene: 11. This CDR3 is 18 amino acids long. Looked up from germline, CDR1 is SGHTA and CDR2 is FQGNSA. The CDR3 DNA reads TGTGCCAGCAGCTTAAAATCGGCGGGAGGGACGAGCTCCTACGAGCAGTACTTC. Translating it yields CASSLKSAGGTSSYEQYF.